The clone carrying this TCR beta chain was detected only a few times. The data originate from a study of human T cells and chemical hapten exposure. CDR3 length: 14 residues. The V end lost 4 bases, the J end lost 6 bases, and 19 bases lay between the germline ends. CDR1 is SQVTM, CDR2 ANQGSEA, per germline. Time point: patch test 1, 2 weeks after DPC sensitization. The sample's treatment: therapeutic diphenylcyclopropenone sensitization with weekly scalp DPC. TCRdb passed the RACE reads through MiXCR, listing each CDR3 protein once. The profile shows fewer than 150,000 distinct CDR3 sequences, roughly 15% of them singletons.

The sequenced sample was whole blood, obtained in connection with sensitization to the hapten diphenylcyclopropenone (DPC). The V call is TRBV29-1, the J call TRBJ2-7, with D possibly TRBD1 on 6 matching bases. The TCR sequence derives from a man younger than 35 with alopecia areata. Some clones in this sample may be carry-over from other donors' samples. In DNA form, the CDR3 reads TGCAGCGTTGTTTGGGACAACCCAGTACGCGAGCAGTACTTC. It encodes CSVVWDNPVREQYF.